This TCR beta chain was sequenced for a study of T cells after yellow fever vaccination. TCRdb reanalysed the 5' RACE reads using MiXCR and keeps one entry per CDR3 protein. The profile shows about 320,000 distinct CDR3 sequences, approximately 4.3% of them singletons. This clonotype was recorded many times. The CDR3 covers 18 residues. The V gene's germline CDR1 is SGHTA and CDR2 FQGTGA. Trimming removed 1 base at V and 12 bases at J, with 25 bases between. This TCR was recovered from a man younger than 35 who received the YFV17D yellow fever vaccine. This chain connects TRBV7-3 to TRBJ1-6, with D tentatively TRBD1 (5 bases). The material sequenced was PBMCs, taken 15 days after the yellow fever booster vaccination. The CDR3 spells CASSLSGAGVSGEGPLHF. The DNA of the CDR3 is TGTGCCAGCAGCTTAAGTGGGGCGGGCGTGTCGGGAGAGGGACCCCTCCACTTT.